This T cell receptor (beta chain) is from a study of blood T cells in healthy people across ages. Study-level points and caveats: Across the age range, TCR beta diversity per million T cells fell in a roughly linear way. Total diversity from one million sequenced T cells was likely underestimated.

The second PCR ran roughly 6 to 11 cycles with a sample-barcoded 5' primer and J-beta primers. TCRdb re-analysed the 5' RACE reads in MiXCR, keeping a single row per CDR3 protein. The table records 700,000 or so distinct CDR3 sequences, 40% to 50% of them present only once. This CDR3 contains 15 residues. V lost 1 base to trimming and J lost 4 bases; unmatched junction nucleotides: 6. Germline V gene data show CDR1 as DFQATT and CDR2 as SNEGSKA (reference sequence). Turning to this clonotype: What it binds is not known.

The chain joins TRBV20-1 to TRBJ2-1, with 8 bases that match TRBD2. The specimen sequenced was blood. This receptor was taken from a man older than 75 in good health. This chain's CDR3 is CSARVVGLDYNEQFF. Written as DNA, the CDR3 is TGCAGTGCTAGAGTCGTGGGACTAGATTACAATGAGCAGTTCTTC.